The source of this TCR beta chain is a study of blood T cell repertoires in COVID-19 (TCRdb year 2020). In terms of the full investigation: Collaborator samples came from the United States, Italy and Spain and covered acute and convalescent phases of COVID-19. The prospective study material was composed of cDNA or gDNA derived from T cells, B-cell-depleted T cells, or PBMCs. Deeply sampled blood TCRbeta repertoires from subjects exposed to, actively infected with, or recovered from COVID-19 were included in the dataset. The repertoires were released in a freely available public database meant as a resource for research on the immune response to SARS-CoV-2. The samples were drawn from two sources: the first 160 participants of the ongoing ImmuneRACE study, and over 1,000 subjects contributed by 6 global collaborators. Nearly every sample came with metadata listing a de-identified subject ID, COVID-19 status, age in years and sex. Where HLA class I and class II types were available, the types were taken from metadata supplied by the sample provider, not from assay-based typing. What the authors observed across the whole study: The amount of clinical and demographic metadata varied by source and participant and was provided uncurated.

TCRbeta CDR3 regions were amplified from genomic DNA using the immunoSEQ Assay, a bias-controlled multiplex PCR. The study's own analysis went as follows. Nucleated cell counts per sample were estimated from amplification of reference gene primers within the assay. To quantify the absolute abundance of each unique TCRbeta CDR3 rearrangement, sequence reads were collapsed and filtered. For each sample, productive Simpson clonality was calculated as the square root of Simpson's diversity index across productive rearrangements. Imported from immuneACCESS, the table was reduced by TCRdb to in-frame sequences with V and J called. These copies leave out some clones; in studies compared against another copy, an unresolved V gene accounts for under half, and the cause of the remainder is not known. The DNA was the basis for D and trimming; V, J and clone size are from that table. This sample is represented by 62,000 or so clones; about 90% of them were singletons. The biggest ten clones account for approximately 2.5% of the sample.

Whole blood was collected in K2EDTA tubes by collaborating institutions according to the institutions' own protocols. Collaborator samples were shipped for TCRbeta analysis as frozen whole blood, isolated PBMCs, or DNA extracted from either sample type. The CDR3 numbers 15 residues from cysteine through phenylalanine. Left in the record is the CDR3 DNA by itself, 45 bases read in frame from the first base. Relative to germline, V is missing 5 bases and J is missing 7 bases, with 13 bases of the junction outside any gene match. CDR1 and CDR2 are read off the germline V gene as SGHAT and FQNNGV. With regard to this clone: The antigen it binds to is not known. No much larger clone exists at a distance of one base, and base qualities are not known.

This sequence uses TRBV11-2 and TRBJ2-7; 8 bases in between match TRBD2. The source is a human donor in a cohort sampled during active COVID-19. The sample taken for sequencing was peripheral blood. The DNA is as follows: TGTGCCAGCAGCCCCATGGGCGGGGGGACGACGGAGCAGTACTTC. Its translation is CASSPMGGGTTEQYF. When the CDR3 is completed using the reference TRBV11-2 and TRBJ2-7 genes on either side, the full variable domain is EAGVAQSPRYKIIEKRQSVAFWCNPISGHATLYWYQQILGQGPKLLIQFQNNGVVDDSQLPKDRFSAERLKGVDSTLKIQPAKLEDSAVYLCASSPMGGGTTEQYFGPGTRLTVT.